This T cell receptor beta chain was profiled in a study of T cell clonality in common variable immunodeficiency. Only in-frame clones appear in the TCRdb table, and some are missing; sequencing was by immunoSEQ multiplex PCR. The data show about 33,000 clones, with none appearing a single time. As regards this clone: Its antigen is not identified. The CDR3 end is not reached by the read, which stops 3 residues before it; the germline J gene fills it in.

Trimming removed 5 bases from V and 0 bases from J; junction bases left unmatched: 15. Germline V lookup: CDR1 SGHRS, CDR2 YFSETQ. The length of the CDR3 is 18 residues. Findings and caveats of the study: Reportedly, TCR beta sequences from common variable immunodeficiency showed fewer deletions and N-nucleotide insertions.

Sequencing was performed on peripheral blood mononuclear cells. The chain couples TRBV5-1 to TRBJ2-5; TRBD1 aligns across 8 bases. This TCR derives from a human donor with common variable immunodeficiency. The sequenced CDR3 bases are TGCGCCAGCAGTCCCGGTGCGACAGGGGACAGAAACCAAGAGACC. It encodes CASSPGATGDRNQET. The full CDR3 is CASSPGATGDRNQETQYF.